This T cell receptor (beta chain) was obtained from a study of graft-versus-host responses after intestinal transplantation. Study-level background: Tacrolimus and steroids were given for about 3 years to all recipients after anti-thymocyte globulin induction.

Sequenced by immunoSEQ multiplex PCR; TCRdb stores in-frame clones only, minus some. The table lists about 25,000 clones, approximately 96% of them singletons. Study-wide points: Early post-transplant HvG declines showed an association with peak circulating GvH clone levels. Investigators detected GvH clones in recipient marrow, with some emerging earlier in ileum or blood.

This clone was seen more than once but under ten times. Its specificity is not known. The starting material was PBMCs, obtained approximately 32 days after intestinal transplant. The TCR was taken from a human patient who received an intestinal transplant, so some T cells may come from the graft donor.

CDR3: CASRPGLGYEQYF. Written as DNA, the CDR3 is TGTGCCAGCAGGCCGGGACTGGGCTACGAGCAGTACTTC. This rearrangement joins TRBV6-1 to TRBJ2-7, with a tentative D call TRBD2 (6 bases). The CDR3 runs 13 residues. Trimming took off 6 bases at V and 3 bases at J, with 12 bases between the two ends. CDR1 and CDR2 from the germline V gene are MNHNS and SASEGT.